The 20 T cell receptor beta chains below were found in one sample sequenced in a study of regulatory T cells in long-lasting Graves disease. Specified time point: newly diagnosed GD, antithyroid drugs for less than 3 months. The TCR library was prepared using RNA isolated from PBMCs. Arm-PCR with iRepertoire HTBI primers amplified the CDR3 regions for these TCR beta libraries. TCRdb recomputed calls from the multiplex PCR reads with MiXCR, one row per CDR3 protein. The table has approximately 470,000 distinct CDR3 sequences, under 20% seen once; the top ten hold 12%. This sample also belongs to another study, concerning T cells in Graves' hyperthyroidism and ophthalmopathy.

The sequencing used peripheral blood mononuclear cells (PBMCs), collected at new diagnosis, from a patient treated with antithyroid drugs. These receptors originate from a man aged 40-55 years with Graves disease.

In its sample, this clonotype was seen a few times. This chain uses TRBV28 with TRBJ2-5; 7 nucleotides agree with TRBD1. The CDR3 has 14 amino acids. The germline V gene has CDR1 MDHEN and CDR2 SYDVKM. V lost 0 bases and J lost 2; bases outside the gene matches: 0. CDR3 sequence: CASSLWTGQETQYF. In DNA, the CDR3 is TGTGCCAGCAGTTTATGGACAGGGCAAGAGACCCAGTACTTC.

Ten or more counts support this clonotype. The CDR3 DNA reads TGTGCCAGCAGCTTAGTGGGACAGGGGGCTCGTAATGAGCAGTTCTTC. This sequence encodes CASSLVGQGARNEQFF. J is TRBJ2-1 and V is TRBV11-2; 12 bases are a match to TRBD1. Germline CDR1 reads SGHAT; CDR2 reads FQNNGV. The CDR3 extends over 16 amino acids. V lost 1 base to trimming and J lost 7 bases; unmatched junction nucleotides: 5.

This clonotype was detected many times. The CDR3 coding sequence is TGTGCCAGCAGCTTAAGTCTAGCGGGATACTACAATGAGCAGTTCTTC. Translated: CASSLSLAGYYNEQFF. V and J are TRBV7-9 and TRBJ2-1, with 9 bases aligning to TRBD2. The germline CDR1 and CDR2 sequences are SEHNR and FQNEAQ (reference sequence). V was clipped by 2 bases and J by 3 bases; unmatched bases: 5. The CDR3 length is 16 residues.

The chain employs TRBV2 and TRBJ2-7, with TRBD2 identical over 12 bases. J gave up 6 bases and V 4 bases, and 7 bases lay outside the gene matches. The CDR3 sequence is 15 residues long. The germline gives CDR1 SNHLY, CDR2 FYNNEI. Here the CDR3 DNA reads TGTGCCAGCAGTGCGACTAGCGGGAGTTCAGCCGAGCAGTACTTC. The encoded protein is CASSATSGSSAEQYF.

Remarks on this clonotype: With a much larger clone just one base away, this may be a read error. V and J are TRBV3-1 and TRBJ2-5, with unresolved D. Germline CDR1 LGHDT, CDR2 YNNKEL (reference sequence). This CDR3 region has 13 residues. Here the CDR3 reads CASSHRVQEAQYF. The CDR3 DNA reads TGTGCCAGCAGCCATCGGGTCCAAGAGGCCCAGTACTTC.

This clonotype has a handful of counts. In DNA form, the CDR3 reads TGTGCCAGCAGCCCGTTTTCTAGCAATCAGCCCCAGCATTTT. Translating gives CASSPFSSNQPQHF. The V call is TRBV28, the J call TRBJ1-5, with D uncertain. The CDR3 length is 14 residues. Deletions cut 6 bases from V and 0 bases from J, with 9 bases between. Per germline, CDR1 MDHEN and CDR2 SYDVKM.

There are many counts of this clonotype. This sequence joins TRBV7-8 and TRBJ1-5; TRBD1 might be the D (5 bases). CDR1 and CDR2 (germline): SGHVS, FQNEAQ. V dropped 4 bases and J dropped 5 bases, with 15 bases sitting between them. There are 15 residues in the CDR3. CDR3 protein: CASSYGPGRDQPQHF. The CDR3 region has the DNA TGTGCCAGCAGCTACGGACCGGGCAGGGATCAGCCCCAGCATTTT.

This clonotype came up many times. The genes are TRBV2 and TRBJ1-1; no clear D gene. The CDR3 spans 15 residues. The germline V gene has CDR1 SNHLY and CDR2 FYNNEI. Trimming shortened V by 6 bases and J by 1 base, and 15 bases separated the two germline ends. CDR3 in amino acids: CASRIDLRTNTEAFF. CDR3 nucleotide sequence: TGTGCCAGCAGAATCGACTTGCGGACGAACACTGAAGCTTTCTTT.

The chain joins TRBV10-3 to TRBJ2-3, with D possibly TRBD2 on 6 matching bases. Germline assignment: CDR1 ENHRY and CDR2 SYGVKD. The CDR3 length is 15 residues. The ends were cut back, 4 bases at V and 0 bases at J, with 11 bases in the middle. The DNA of the CDR3 is TGTGCCATCAGTGTTACGGCGGGAAGCACAGATACGCAGTATTTT. This gives the protein CAISVTAGSTDTQYF.

At least ten counts were recorded for this clonotype. The CDR3 sequence: CAWNRDTNEKLFF. The CDR3 DNA reads TGTGCCTGGAACAGGGATACTAATGAAAAACTGTTTTTT. J is TRBJ1-4 and V is TRBV30, with a weak D call TRBD1 (6 bases). The CDR3 runs to 13 residues. Germline V gene lookup returns CDR1 GTSNPN and CDR2 SVGIG (reference sequence). V was cut by 4 bases and J by 2 bases, with 8 bases left in between.

This clonotype was detected many times. The V gene is TRBV5-1, the J gene TRBJ2-2; 10 bases map to TRBD2. This CDR3 region has 16 residues. The germline V gene has CDR1 SGHRS and CDR2 YFSETQ. V gave up 1 base and J gave up 3 bases; unmatched junction bases: 3. For the CDR3, the DNA is TGCGCCAGCAGCTTGACTAGCGGGATTGACACCGGGGAGCTGTTTTTT. Its protein is CASSLTSGIDTGELFF. The entire variable domain, with the rest obtained from reference TRBV5-1 and TRBJ2-2, is as follows: KAGVTQTPRYLIKTRGQQVTLSCSPISGHRSVSWYQQTPGQGLQFLFEYFSETQRNKGNFPGRFSGRQFSNSRSEMNVSTLELGDSALYLCASSLTSGIDTGELFFGEGSRLTVL.

This clonotype occurred a few times. The gene calls are TRBV19 and TRBJ2-7, with 7 bases matching TRBD2. The junction had 6 bases not matched to a gene; V was cut back by 6 bases and J by 1 base. Germline V gene data show CDR1 as LNHDA and CDR2 as SQIVND (reference sequence). CDR3 length equals 14 residues. CDR3 region: CASSSGTTSYEQYF. The DNA of the CDR3 is TGTGCCAGTAGCTCCGGGACTACTTCCTACGAGCAGTACTTC.

This clonotype was recorded many times. The J gene is TRBJ1-1, the V gene TRBV6-1, with 7 bases matching TRBD1. V was clipped by 6 bases and J by 4 bases; unmatched bases: 5. CDR3 length: 13 residues. CDR1 and CDR2 from the germline V gene are MNHNS and SASEGT. The CDR3 region has the DNA TGTGCCAGCAGGTATACAGGGGCCACTGAAGCTTTCTTT. Translation gives CASRYTGATEAFF.

This clonotype was observed at least ten times. This chain joins TRBV12-3 or TRBV12-4 and TRBJ2-3, with 11 nucleotides matching TRBD2. The V and J ends lost 4 bases and 1 base, in that order; junction bases with no gene match: 7. The CDR3 has 17 residues. The DNA of the CDR3 is TGTGCCAGCAGTTCGGGGCAACTAGCGGGGGGCACAGATACGCAGTATTTT. It yields the protein CASSSGQLAGGTDTQYF.

This sequence joins TRBV5-6 and TRBJ2-1; possible D gene TRBD2, 6 bases. CDR3 length: 17 amino acids. Deletions cut 5 bases from V and 1 base from J, with 19 bases between. Germline V gene sequence: CDR1 SGHDT, CDR2 YYEEEE. The CDR3 protein is CASRSVLASGSYNEQFF. CDR3 nucleotide sequence: TGTGCCAGCAGAAGCGTACTAGCCAGTGGTTCCTACAATGAGCAGTTCTTC.

In this sample, this clonotype turned up many times. This chain joins TRBV2 and TRBJ2-5; D is possibly TRBD1 (6 bases). This CDR3 spans 13 amino acids. Looked up from germline, CDR1 is SNHLY and CDR2 is FYNNEI. V shed 4 bases and J shed 5 bases, with 11 bases lying between them. The CDR3 loop is CASSGGGLETQYF. CDR3 coding DNA: TGTGCCAGCAGTGGAGGGGGTCTCGAGACCCAGTACTTC.

In its sample, this clonotype was seen a few times. This sequence joins TRBV5-1 and TRBJ2-1; 9 bases fit TRBD2. The V gene end was trimmed by 5 bases and the J gene end by 8 bases; junction bases not matched to a gene: 2. The germline gives CDR1 SGHRS, CDR2 YFSETQ. This CDR3 is built from 12 residues. For the CDR3, the DNA is TGCGCCAGCAGTAGGACTAGCGATGAGCAGTTCTTC. It translates to CASSRTSDEQFF.

This clonotype was observed at least ten times. The chain recombines TRBV28 with TRBJ2-5, with 8 nucleotides matching TRBD1. V was clipped by 5 bases and J by 0 bases; unmatched bases: 5. Germline loops: CDR1 MDHEN, CDR2 SYDVKM. CDR3 length: 15 amino acids. This CDR3 reads CASSRRDRNQETQYF. The CDR3, as DNA: TGTGCCAGCAGTCGCCGGGACAGGAACCAAGAGACCCAGTACTTC.

The sample holds many counts of this clonotype. CDR3 loop: CSARAVAPTQNEQFF. As DNA, the CDR3 is TGCAGTGCTAGAGCCGTCGCGCCGACACAGAATGAGCAGTTCTTC. This rearrangement joins TRBV20-1 to TRBJ2-1; D gene unclear. The length of the CDR3 is 15 residues. Germline V gene sequence: CDR1 DFQATT, CDR2 SNEGSKA (reference sequence). The V gene lost 1 base and the J gene lost 7 bases, with 17 bases spanning the gap.

The rearrangement uses TRBV20-1 and TRBJ2-3; 9 bases agree with TRBD2. V shed 0 bases and J 0 bases; nucleotides not matched to a gene: 4. Per germline, CDR1 DFQATT and CDR2 SNEGSKA (reference sequence). The CDR3 spans 16 residues. The chain's CDR3 is CSARDLAGASTDTQYF. The CDR3 DNA follows: TGCAGTGCTAGAGATTTAGCGGGAGCTAGCACAGATACGCAGTATTTT.